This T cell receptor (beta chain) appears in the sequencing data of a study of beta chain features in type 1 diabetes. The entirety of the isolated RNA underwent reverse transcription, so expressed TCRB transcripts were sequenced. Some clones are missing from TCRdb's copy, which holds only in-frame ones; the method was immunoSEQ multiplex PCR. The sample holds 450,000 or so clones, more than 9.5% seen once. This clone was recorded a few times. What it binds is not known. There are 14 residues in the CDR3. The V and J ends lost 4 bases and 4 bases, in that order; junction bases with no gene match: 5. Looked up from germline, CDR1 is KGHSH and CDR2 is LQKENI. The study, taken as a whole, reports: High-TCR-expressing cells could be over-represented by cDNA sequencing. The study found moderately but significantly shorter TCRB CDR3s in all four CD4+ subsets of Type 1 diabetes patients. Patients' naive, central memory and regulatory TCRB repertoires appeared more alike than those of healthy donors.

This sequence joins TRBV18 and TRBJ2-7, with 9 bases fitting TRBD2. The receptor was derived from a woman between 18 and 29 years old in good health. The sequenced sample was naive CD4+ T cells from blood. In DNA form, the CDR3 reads TGTGCCAGCTCACTTAGCGGGGGTGCATACGAGCAGTACGTC. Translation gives CASSLSGGAYEQYV.